This TCR beta chain was captured in a study of T cell responses to AZD1222 COVID-19 vaccine. Study background: Analysis merged second doses at about 4 or about 12 weeks. Study outcomes and limitations: Nearly half of spike-specific TCRs reportedly target unmutated variant regions. Only five or six AZD1222 recipients were seropositive at baseline.

To note about this clone: Antigen unknown.

Clones were read by immunoSEQ multiplex PCR, and TCRdb kept only the in-frame ones, dropping some. The sample holds under 200,000 clones, roughly 92% seen once. Per the germline V gene, CDR1 is ENHRY and CDR2 is SYGVKD. This CDR3 contains 13 residues. Trimming left V 6 bases short and J 0 bases short, with 6 bases between. The clonotype was recovered from an adult in good health. This sequence joins TRBV10-3 and TRBJ1-5; tentatively, D is TRBD1 (5 bases). The sample was peripheral blood, taken on day 0 of AZD1222 vaccination. The CDR3, as DNA: TGTGCCATCAGGGGGGATAGCAATCAGCCCCAGCATTTT. As protein: CAIRGDSNQPQHF.